Below are 26 T cell receptor beta chains sequenced from a single sample in a study of regulatory T cells in long-lasting Graves disease. Relying on iRepertoire HTBI primers and Arm-PCR of CDR3 regions, the team built TCR beta libraries. TCRdb processed the multiplex PCR reads anew with MiXCR; each CDR3 protein has one entry. Altogether some 450,000 distinct CDR3 sequences are present, about 16% being singletons, with the ten largest covering about 11%. The time point was: newly diagnosed GD, antithyroid drugs for less than 3 months. Researchers made the TCR library from RNA that was extracted from PBMCs. The same sample was also studied in work on T cells in Graves' hyperthyroidism and ophthalmopathy.

This specimen consisted of peripheral blood mononuclear cells (PBMCs), obtained at new diagnosis, from a patient treated with antithyroid drugs. The receptors originated from a woman in her 30s with Graves disease.

This clonotype came up many times. The gene calls are TRBV12-3 or TRBV12-4 and TRBJ1-1; 10 nucleotides agree with TRBD1. This CDR3 has 13 amino acids. V trimming: 6 bases; J trimming: 4 bases; junction bases outside the gene matches: 2. CDR3 region: CASRRQGATEAFF. CDR3 nucleotides: TGTGCCAGCAGAAGACAGGGGGCCACTGAAGCTTTCTTT.

This clonotype has a handful of counts. The V gene is TRBV19, the J gene TRBJ2-5; the match to TRBD1 covers 11 bases. Trimming at V came to 5 bases and at J to 5 bases, leaving 10 bases not matched to a gene. The germline V gene has CDR1 LNHDA and CDR2 SQIVND (reference sequence). The CDR3 extends over 16 amino acids. In DNA, the CDR3 is TGTGCCAGTAGTTTTGGGGGACAGGGGGAACGGGAGACCCAGTACTTC. This sequence encodes CASSFGGQGERETQYF.

This clonotype rates as medium-sized (0.01 to 0.1%). V gene TRBV7-2 combines with J gene TRBJ2-7; TRBD1 or TRBD2 may be the D gene (5 bases each). V lost 7 bases and J lost 6, with 22 bases in between. The length of the CDR3 is 15 residues. CDR1 is SGHTA and CDR2 is FQGNSA in the germline V gene. Here the CDR3 reads CASNLDGRELGEQYF. The CDR3 DNA is TGTGCCAGCAACTTGGATGGCAGGGAGCTTGGCGAGCAGTACTTC.

This clonotype was seen at least ten times. The chain joins TRBV28 to TRBJ2-3; 14 nucleotides match TRBD2. Germline lookup yields CDR1 MDHEN and CDR2 SYDVKM. V trimming: 6 bases; J trimming: 2 bases; junction bases outside the gene matches: 7. The CDR3 is 17 residues long. Written as DNA, the CDR3 is TGTGCCAGCAGCTCCGGGACTAGCGGGAGTTCCACAGATACGCAGTATTTT. It specifies CASSSGTSGSSTDTQYF.

This clonotype has a count of ten or more. This chain links TRBV12-3 or TRBV12-4 with TRBJ1-1; no definite D call. V lost 3 bases and J 1 base, leaving 6 bases between the germline ends. This CDR3 is 13 amino acids long. For the CDR3, the DNA is TGTGCCAGCAGTTTCTCGGCGAACACTGAAGCTTTCTTT. This sequence encodes CASSFSANTEAFF.

This clonotype appeared many times. V is TRBV7-9 and J is TRBJ1-1; D unclear. The CDR3 is made up of 14 amino acids. Germline V lookup: CDR1 SEHNR, CDR2 FQNEAQ (reference sequence). Trimming shortened V by 6 bases and J by 4 bases, and 15 bases separated the two germline ends. CDR3 bases: TGTGCCAGCAGTACACTGGGGTTGAGCACTGAAGCTTTCTTT. It encodes CASSTLGLSTEAFF.

This clonotype was counted many times. The chain has TRBV7-2 and TRBJ2-3, with no clear D. With 1 base removed from V and 0 bases from J, the gap between germline ends came to 11 bases. Per the germline V gene, CDR1 is SGHTA and CDR2 is FQGNSA. This CDR3 region has 16 residues. CDR3 DNA sequence: TGTGCCAGCAGCTTAGTTTCGGCCGCTAGCACAGATACGCAGTATTTT. It is translated as CASSLVSAASTDTQYF.

This clonotype was found a few times. The CDR3 region has the DNA TGCAGCGTTGAACAGGGGATACGTCAAGAGCAGTACTTC. Amino acid sequence: CSVEQGIRQEQYF. This rearrangement joins TRBV29-1 to TRBJ2-7; possible D gene TRBD1, 6 bases. The CDR3 has 13 residues. Germline V CDR1 and CDR2: SQVTM, ANQGSEA. The ends were cut back, 2 bases at V and 7 bases at J, with 15 bases in the middle.

This clonotype was observed a few times. In DNA, the CDR3 is TGTGCCAGCAGCCATAAGTCGACAGCCCCAGATACGCAGTATTTT. This codes for CASSHKSTAPDTQYF. J is TRBJ2-3 and V is TRBV4-2; D may be TRBD1 (5 bases). This CDR3 is built from 15 residues. The V end lost 3 bases, the J end lost 4 bases, and 14 bases lay between the germline ends. Germline values: CDR1 LGHNA, CDR2 YNFKEQ.

This chain uses TRBV4-2 with TRBJ1-1, with TRBD1 matching over 7 bases. J lost 6 bases, V lost 0 bases, and 4 bases had no gene match. Germline-derived CDR1 and CDR2 are LGHNA and YNFKEQ. This CDR3 region has 14 residues. The CDR3 reads CASSQEGTGAEAFF. CDR3 DNA: TGTGCCAGCAGCCAAGAGGGAACAGGGGCTGAAGCTTTCTTT.

This clonotype was counted at least ten times. J is TRBJ1-1 and V is TRBV11-3, with a weak D call TRBD1 (6 bases). Germline V gives CDR1 SGHNT, CDR2 YENEEA. Trimming took 2 bases from V and 2 from J, leaving 9 bases between them. This CDR3 region has 14 residues. CDR3 sequence: CASSLQGQNTEAFF. DNA for the CDR3: TGTGCCAGCAGCTTACAGGGGCAAAACACTGAAGCTTTCTTT.

This clonotype was observed a handful of times. A much larger clone lies a single base off, so this may be a read error. This CDR3 is missing its conserved last phenylalanine or tryptophan, likely due to a read error. The V gene is TRBV6-2 or TRBV6-3, the J gene TRBJ2-2; perhaps D is TRBD1 or TRBD2 (5 bases each). The CDR3 covers 16 residues. In germline, CDR1 is MNHEY, CDR2 SVGEGT. The ends were cut back, 6 bases at V and 1 base at J, with 15 bases in the middle. CDR3 in amino acids: CASSYGAGENTGELFS. CDR3 DNA sequence: TGTGCCAGCAGCTACGGGGCAGGAGAGAACACCGGGGAGCTGTTTTCT.

The V gene is TRBV24-1, the J gene TRBJ2-2, with 14 bases that match TRBD2. This CDR3 region has 16 residues. V was clipped by 7 bases and J by 5 bases; unmatched bases: 5. Germline V gene data show CDR1 as KGHDR and CDR2 as SFDVKD. CDR3 sequence reads: CATSPGTSGRTGELFF. The CDR3 nucleotides read TGTGCCACCAGCCCAGGGACTAGCGGGAGAACCGGGGAGCTGTTTTTT.

This clonotype turned up a few times. The chain combines TRBV4-3 with TRBJ1-5, with 7 bases that match TRBD1. From germline, CDR1 is LGHNA and CDR2 YSLEER. V lost 5 bases and J lost 5; bases outside the gene matches: 3. The CDR3 covers 13 residues. This CDR3 reads CASSDRVDQPQHF. CDR3 bases: TGCGCCAGCAGCGACAGGGTCGATCAGCCCCAGCATTTT.

This clonotype was counted at least ten times. The chain couples TRBV11-2 to TRBJ2-3; D gene unclear. This CDR3 contains 16 residues. The germline V and J ends were trimmed by 3 bases and 1 base, with 14 bases remaining between them. Per germline, CDR1 SGHAT and CDR2 FQNNGV. CDR3: CASSFVGGRGTDTQYF. CDR3 nucleotide sequence: TGTGCCAGCAGCTTTGTGGGTGGAAGGGGCACAGATACGCAGTATTTT.

This clonotype has ten or more counts. The gene calls are TRBV12-3 or TRBV12-4 and TRBJ2-3; tentatively, D is TRBD1 or TRBD2 (5 bases each). Trimming removed 6 bases from V and 4 bases from J, with 11 bases in between. The CDR3 extends over 13 amino acids. CDR3 amino acids: CASRGLAPDTQYF. In nucleotides, the CDR3 is TGTGCCAGCAGGGGGCTAGCACCAGATACGCAGTATTTT.

The V and J genes are TRBV4-3 and TRBJ2-7, with 9 positions matching TRBD1. Losses at the gene ends were 0 bases for V and 3 bases for J; bases not matched to a gene: 6. Germline lookup yields CDR1 LGHNA and CDR2 YSLEER. The CDR3 is 16 amino acids. CDR3 nucleotide sequence: TGCGCCAGCAGCCAAGACTTCGGGACAGGGATCTACGAGCAGTACTTC. It specifies CASSQDFGTGIYEQYF.

The table lists this clonotype with many counts. This chain uses TRBV30 with TRBJ2-1, with no clear D. CDR1 GTSNPN and CDR2 SVGIG come from the germline V gene (reference sequence). V dropped 2 bases and J dropped 6 bases, with 8 bases sitting between them. The CDR3 runs 12 residues. CDR3 residues: CAWSPTLNEQFF. The CDR3, as DNA: TGTGCCTGGAGTCCAACCCTCAATGAGCAGTTCTTC.

In this sample, this clonotype turned up many times. The chain joins TRBV7-2 to TRBJ1-5, with no clear D. This CDR3 region has 15 residues. Germline V gene sequence: CDR1 SGHTA, CDR2 FQGNSA. Trimming removed 4 bases from V and 0 bases from J, with 10 bases in between. CDR3 region: CASSSVWRSNQPQHF. The CDR3 region has the DNA TGTGCCAGCAGCTCTGTCTGGCGTAGCAATCAGCCCCAGCATTTT.

This chain uses TRBV6-1 with TRBJ2-1, with 7 positions matching TRBD1. Germline values: CDR1 MNHNS, CDR2 SASEGT. The CDR3 runs to 12 residues. Losses at the gene ends were 6 bases for V and 16 bases for J; bases not matched to a gene: 12. CDR3 nucleotides: TGTGCCAGCAGCGAACGGACAGGTTGGAAATTCTTC. Amino acid sequence: CASSERTGWKFF.

This clonotype showed up many times. The gene calls are TRBV7-9 and TRBJ2-1; the D is unclear. From germline, CDR1 is SEHNR and CDR2 FQNEAQ (reference sequence). Trimming removed 5 bases at V and 10 bases at J, with 15 bases between. CDR3 length: 13 residues. DNA for the CDR3: TGTGCCAGCAGCATTATGTCCACGACGGAGCAGTTCTTC. Amino acid sequence: CASSIMSTTEQFF. The whole variable domain, remainder taken from reference TRBV7-9 and TRBJ2-1, is DTGVSQNPRHKITKRGQNVTFRCDPISEHNRLYWYRQTLGQGPEFLTYFQNEAQLEKSRLLSDRFSAERPKGSFSTLEIQRTEQGDSAMYLCASSIMSTTEQFFGPGTRLTVL.

This clonotype was seen many times. The V call is TRBV27, the J call TRBJ2-1, with 12 nucleotides matching TRBD2. With 5 bases clipped from V and 8 bases from J, the junction kept 13 bases outside the gene matches. CDR3 length equals 17 residues. The germline CDR1 and CDR2 sequences are MNHEY and SMNVEV (reference sequence). The CDR3 DNA is TGTGCCAGCAGTCCACCGACTAGCGGGAGATCGGGTGATGAGCAGTTCTTC. Its protein is CASSPPTSGRSGDEQFF.

The V call is TRBV9, the J call TRBJ2-3; no reliable D call. Trimming took 4 bases from V and 4 from J, leaving 10 bases between them. The CDR3 spans 13 residues. CDR1 SGDLS and CDR2 YYNGEE come from the germline V gene. The CDR3 sequence: CASSPPVADTQYF. Here the CDR3 DNA reads TGTGCCAGCAGCCCACCAGTGGCAGATACGCAGTATTTT.

This clonotype has a count of ten or more. The chain recombines TRBV7-2 with TRBJ2-1; D is perhaps TRBD2 (5 bases). V lost 7 bases and J lost 4, with 17 bases in between. Germline V lookup: CDR1 SGHTA, CDR2 FQGNSA. The CDR3 sequence is 15 residues long. CDR3 region: CASIKAEVPYNEQFF. CDR3 coding DNA: TGTGCCAGCATAAAAGCGGAGGTACCTTACAATGAGCAGTTCTTC.

The chain joins TRBV7-3 to TRBJ2-2, with TRBD2 identical over 7 bases. The V gene's germline CDR1 is SGHTA and CDR2 FQGTGA. V gave up 0 bases and J gave up 5 bases; unmatched junction bases: 3. CDR3 size: 15 residues. The CDR3 here is CASSLTAGLTGELFF. CDR3 DNA: TGTGCCAGCAGCTTAACAGCGGGGCTTACCGGGGAGCTGTTTTTT.

There are many counts of this clonotype. CDR3 residues: CASSPPTGELFF. The CDR3 nucleotides are TGTGCCAGCAGCCCTCCCACCGGGGAGCTGTTTTTT. This chain connects TRBV12-3 or TRBV12-4 to TRBJ2-2; D gene ambiguous. The CDR3 is made up of 12 amino acids. The ends were cut back, 6 bases at V and 4 bases at J, with 6 bases in the middle.